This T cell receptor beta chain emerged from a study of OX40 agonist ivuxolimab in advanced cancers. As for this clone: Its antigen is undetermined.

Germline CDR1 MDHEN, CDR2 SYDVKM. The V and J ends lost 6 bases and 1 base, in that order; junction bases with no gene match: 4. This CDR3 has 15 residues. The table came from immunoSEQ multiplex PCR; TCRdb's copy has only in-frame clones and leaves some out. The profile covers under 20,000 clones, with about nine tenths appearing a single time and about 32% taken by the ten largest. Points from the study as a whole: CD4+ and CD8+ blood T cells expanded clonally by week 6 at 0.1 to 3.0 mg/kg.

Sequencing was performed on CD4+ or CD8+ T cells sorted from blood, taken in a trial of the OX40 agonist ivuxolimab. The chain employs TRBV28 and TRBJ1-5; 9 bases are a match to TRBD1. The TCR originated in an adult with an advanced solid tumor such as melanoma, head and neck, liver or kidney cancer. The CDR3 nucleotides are TGTGCCAGCAGCCAAGACAGGGGGAGCAATCAGCCCCAGCATTTT. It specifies CASSQDRGSNQPQHF.